What follows is one T cell receptor beta chain and its context. This clonotype occurred many times. Its antigen is currently not known. No base qualities exist here, and no much larger clone lies one base off it. The data were taken from a study of CD8+CD57+ T cells in acquired aplastic anemia (dated by TCRdb to between 2017 and 2018). For context, the study as a whole: A mean of approximately 2.9 ug of DNA, ranging from roughly 0.2 to 27.4 ug, was extracted from sorted CD4+ and CD8+ cells. Healthy donor samples averaged roughly 9.8 million reads for CD4+ and roughly 11 million for CD8+ cells.

Genomic DNA served as template for TCR beta VDJ combination and CDR3 sequence profiling. An Illumina HiSeq 2000 was used for TCR repertoire sequencing. As for the original processing: Repertoires were assessed using TRBV/TRBJ rearrangement plots, CDR3 size and DJ length profiles, and Simpson's diversity index. Whichever DNA sequence was most abundant in the deep sequencing data was defined as the immunodominant clone. CDR3 amino acid sequences were checked for sharing across subjects and were also compared against the VDJdb database and published repertoires. In TCRdb, the public reads were trimmed at Q25 with fastp and aligned with MiXCR, with productive beta chains retained. CDR3 protein duplicates are merged, each entry listing the most common genes and DNA. The V and J calls were determined by TCRdb, not by the authors. The sample yields about 190,000 distinct CDR3 sequences; roughly half were counted once. The ten largest clones represent about a sixth of the sample.

TCR repertoires of sorted CD4+ and CD8+ blood T cells from severe aplastic anemia patients and healthy subjects were deep-sequenced in the study. Ficoll-Paque density gradient centrifugation was used to isolate peripheral blood mononuclear cells. Before DNA was extracted, CD4+ and CD8+ T cells were sorted using either FACS or magnetic beads. The CDR3 contains 12 residues, cysteine and phenylalanine counted. Of the read, only the CDR3 DNA is kept; its 36 bases are in frame from base 1. CDR1 and CDR2 are read off the germline V gene as KGHDR and SFDVKD. V was cut back by 7 bases and J by 2 bases, leaving a gap of 6 bases between them. Broader findings and caveats from the paper: Around 31 CD8+ CDR3 sequences were shared between patients and controls but appeared highly expressed in patients and within their immunodominant clones. No significant difference in CD8+ Simpson's diversity was found between patients and healthy controls (P=0.060).

The sequence came from a human donor in good health, serving as a control. The chain uses TRBV24-1 and TRBJ2-3, with the D gene uncertain. Sequencing was carried out using sorted CD4+, CD8+, or CD8+CD57+ T cells (not recorded which) from PBMCs. The CDR3 protein is CATRGNTDTQYF. The nucleotide sequence reads TGTGCCACCAGAGGAAACACAGATACGCAGTATTTT.